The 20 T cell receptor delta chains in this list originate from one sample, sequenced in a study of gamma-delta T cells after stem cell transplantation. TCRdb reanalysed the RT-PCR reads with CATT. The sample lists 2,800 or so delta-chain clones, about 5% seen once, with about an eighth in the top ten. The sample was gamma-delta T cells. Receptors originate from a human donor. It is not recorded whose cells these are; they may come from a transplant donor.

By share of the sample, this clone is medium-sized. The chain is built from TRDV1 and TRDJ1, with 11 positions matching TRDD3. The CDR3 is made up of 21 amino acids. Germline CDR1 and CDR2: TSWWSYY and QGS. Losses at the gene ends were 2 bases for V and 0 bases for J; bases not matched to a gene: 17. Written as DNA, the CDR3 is TGTGCTCTTGGGGAAGGGGCCTACGGCTGGGGGATACCCAAAAACACCGATAAACTCATCTTT. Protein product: CALGEGAYGWGIPKNTDKLIF.

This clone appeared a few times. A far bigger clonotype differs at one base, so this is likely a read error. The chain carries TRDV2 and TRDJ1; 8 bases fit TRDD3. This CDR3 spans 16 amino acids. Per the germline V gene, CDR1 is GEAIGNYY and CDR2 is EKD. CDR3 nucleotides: TGTGCCTGTGACATACTGGGGGCCGTGTACACCGATAAACCCATCTTT. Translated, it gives CACDILGAVYTDKPIF.

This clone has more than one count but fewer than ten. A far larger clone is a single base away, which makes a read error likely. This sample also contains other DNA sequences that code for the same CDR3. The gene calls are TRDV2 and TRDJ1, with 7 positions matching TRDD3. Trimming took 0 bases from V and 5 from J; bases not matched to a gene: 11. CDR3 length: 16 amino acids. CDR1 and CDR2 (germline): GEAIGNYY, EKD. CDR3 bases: TGTGCCTGTGACACCCTGCTGGGGGGCCTAACAGATAAACTCATCTTT. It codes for CACDTLLGGLTDKLIF.

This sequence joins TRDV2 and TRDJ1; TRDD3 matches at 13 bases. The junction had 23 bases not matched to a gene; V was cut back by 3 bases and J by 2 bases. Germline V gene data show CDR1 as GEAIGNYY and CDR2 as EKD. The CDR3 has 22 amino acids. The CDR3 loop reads CACDGLPQGTGGYAIQTDKLIF. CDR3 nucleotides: TGTGCCTGTGACGGCCTCCCCCAGGGAACTGGGGGATACGCCATCCAGACCGATAAACTCATCTTT.

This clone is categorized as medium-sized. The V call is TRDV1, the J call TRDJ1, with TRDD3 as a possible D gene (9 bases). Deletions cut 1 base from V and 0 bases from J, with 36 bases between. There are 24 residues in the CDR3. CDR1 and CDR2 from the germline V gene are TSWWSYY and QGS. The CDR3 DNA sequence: TGTGCTCTTGGGGAACCACTTCCTACCGACTCTTCCCTCACTGGGGGACAATACACCGATAAACTCATCTTT. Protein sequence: CALGEPLPTDSSLTGGQYTDKLIF.

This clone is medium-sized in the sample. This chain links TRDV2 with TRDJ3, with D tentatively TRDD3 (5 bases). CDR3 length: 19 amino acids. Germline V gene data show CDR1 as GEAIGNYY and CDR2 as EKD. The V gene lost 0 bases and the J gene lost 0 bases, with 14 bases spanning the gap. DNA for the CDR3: TGTGCCTGTGACACCGTCGGGGACGTTAGCTCCTGGGACACCCGACAGATGTTTTTC. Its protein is CACDTVGDVSSWDTRQMFF.

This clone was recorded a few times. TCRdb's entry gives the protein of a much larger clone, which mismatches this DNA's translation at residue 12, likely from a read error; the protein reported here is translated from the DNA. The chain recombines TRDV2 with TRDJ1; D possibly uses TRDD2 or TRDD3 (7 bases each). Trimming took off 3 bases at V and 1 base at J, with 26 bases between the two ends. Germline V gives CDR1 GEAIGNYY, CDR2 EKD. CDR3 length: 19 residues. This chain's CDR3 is CACDSLPAGDPISTDKLIF. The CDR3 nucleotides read TGTGCCTGTGACTCCCTTCCTGCGGGGGATCCGATTTCCACCGATAAACTCATCTTT.

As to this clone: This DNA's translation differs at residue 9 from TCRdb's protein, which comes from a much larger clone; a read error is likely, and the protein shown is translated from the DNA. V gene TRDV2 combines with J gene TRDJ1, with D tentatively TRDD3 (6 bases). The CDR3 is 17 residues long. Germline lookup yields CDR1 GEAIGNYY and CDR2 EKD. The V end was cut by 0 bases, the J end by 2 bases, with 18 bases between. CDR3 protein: CACDTVDTVNPTDKLIF. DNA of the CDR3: TGTGCCTGTGACACCGTCGATACGGTGAATCCAACCGATAAACTCATCTTT.

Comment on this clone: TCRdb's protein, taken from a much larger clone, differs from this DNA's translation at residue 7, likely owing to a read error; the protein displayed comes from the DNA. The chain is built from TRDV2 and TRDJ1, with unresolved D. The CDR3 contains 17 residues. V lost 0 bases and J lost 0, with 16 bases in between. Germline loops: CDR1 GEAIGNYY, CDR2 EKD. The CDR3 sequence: CACDTLPGKKYTDKLIF. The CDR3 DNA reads TGTGCCTGTGACACCTTGCCGGGAAAGAAGTACACCGATAAACTCATCTTT.

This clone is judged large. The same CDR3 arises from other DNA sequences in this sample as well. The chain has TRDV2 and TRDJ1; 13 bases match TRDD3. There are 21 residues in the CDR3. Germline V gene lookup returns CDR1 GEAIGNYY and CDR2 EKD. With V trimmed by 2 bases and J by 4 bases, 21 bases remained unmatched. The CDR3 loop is CACDRVLGDTLGGSRGDKLIF. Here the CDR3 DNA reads TGTGCCTGTGACAGAGTACTGGGGGATACGCTTGGAGGAAGCCGGGGCGATAAACTCATCTTT.

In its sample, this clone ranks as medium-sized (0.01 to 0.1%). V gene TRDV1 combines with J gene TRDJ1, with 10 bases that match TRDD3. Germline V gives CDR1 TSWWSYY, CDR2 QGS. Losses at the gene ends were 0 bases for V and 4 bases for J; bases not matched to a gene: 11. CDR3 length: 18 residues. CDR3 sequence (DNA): TGTGCTCTTGGGGAACTCGAATGGGGGATACTCACGGTCGATAAACTCATCTTT. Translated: CALGELEWGILTVDKLIF.

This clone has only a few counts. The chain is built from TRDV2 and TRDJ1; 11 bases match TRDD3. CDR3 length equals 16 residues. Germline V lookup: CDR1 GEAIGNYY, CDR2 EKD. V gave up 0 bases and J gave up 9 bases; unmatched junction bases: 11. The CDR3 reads CACDTVSTGGYSELIF. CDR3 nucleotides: TGTGCCTGTGACACCGTCAGCACTGGGGGATATTCGGAACTCATCTTT.

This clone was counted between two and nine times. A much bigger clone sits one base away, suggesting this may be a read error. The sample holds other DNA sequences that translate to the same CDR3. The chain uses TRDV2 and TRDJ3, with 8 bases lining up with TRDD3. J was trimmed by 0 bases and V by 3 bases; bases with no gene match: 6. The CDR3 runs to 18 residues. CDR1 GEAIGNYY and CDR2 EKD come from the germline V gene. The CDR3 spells CACDSTGGNSWDTRQMFF. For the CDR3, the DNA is TGTGCCTGTGACTCTACTGGGGGTAACTCCTGGGACACCCGACAGATGTTTTTC.

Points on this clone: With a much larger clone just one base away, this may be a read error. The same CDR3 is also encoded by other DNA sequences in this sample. The CDR3 nucleotides read TGTGCCTGCGACACCGTTAAGCCCGGTGGGGGATACGGCCGTTACACCGATAAACTCATCTTT. It codes for CACDTVKPGGGYGRYTDKLIF. This rearrangement joins TRDV2 to TRDJ1, with 11 nucleotides matching TRDD3. Germline V CDR1 and CDR2: GEAIGNYY, EKD. The CDR3 loop spans 21 amino acids.

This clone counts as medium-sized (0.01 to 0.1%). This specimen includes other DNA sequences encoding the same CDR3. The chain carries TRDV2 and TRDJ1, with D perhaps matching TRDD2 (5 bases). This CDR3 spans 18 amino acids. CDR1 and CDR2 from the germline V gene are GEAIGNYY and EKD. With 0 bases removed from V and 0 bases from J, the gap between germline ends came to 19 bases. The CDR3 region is CACDTSFGPGDNTDKLIF. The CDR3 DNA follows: TGTGCCTGTGACACCTCCTTCGGTCCAGGAGACAACACCGATAAACTCATCTTT.

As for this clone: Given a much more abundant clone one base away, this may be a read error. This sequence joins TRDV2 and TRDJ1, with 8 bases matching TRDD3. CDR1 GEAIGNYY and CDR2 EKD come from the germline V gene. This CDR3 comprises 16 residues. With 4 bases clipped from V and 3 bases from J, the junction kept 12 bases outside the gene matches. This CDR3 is CACEKLGVESPDKLIF. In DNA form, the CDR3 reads TGTGCCTGTGAGAAACTGGGGGTGGAATCCCCCGATAAACTCATCTTT.

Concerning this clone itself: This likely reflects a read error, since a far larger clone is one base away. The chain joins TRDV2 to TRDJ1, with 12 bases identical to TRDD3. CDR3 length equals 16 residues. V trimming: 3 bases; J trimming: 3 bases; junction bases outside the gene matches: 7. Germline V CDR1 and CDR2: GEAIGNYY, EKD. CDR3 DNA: TGTGCCTGTGACCCTCTGGGGGATACGGGAGCCGATAAACTCATCTTT. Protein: CACDPLGDTGADKLIF.

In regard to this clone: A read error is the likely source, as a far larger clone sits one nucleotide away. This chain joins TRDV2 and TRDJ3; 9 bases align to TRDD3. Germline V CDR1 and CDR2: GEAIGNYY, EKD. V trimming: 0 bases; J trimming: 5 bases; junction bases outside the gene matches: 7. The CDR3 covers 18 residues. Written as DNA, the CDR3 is TGTGCCTGTGACACCGTTCTGGGGGATGCCCGGGACACCCGACAGATGTTTTTC. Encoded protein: CACDTVLGDARDTRQMFF.

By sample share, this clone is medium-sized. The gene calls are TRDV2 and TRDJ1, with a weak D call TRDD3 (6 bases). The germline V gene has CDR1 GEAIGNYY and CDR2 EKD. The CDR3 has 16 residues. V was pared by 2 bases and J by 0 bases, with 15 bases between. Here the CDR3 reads CACDKLGPEYTDKLIF. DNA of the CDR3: TGTGCCTGTGACAAACTGGGACCCGAGTACACCGATAAACTCATCTTT.

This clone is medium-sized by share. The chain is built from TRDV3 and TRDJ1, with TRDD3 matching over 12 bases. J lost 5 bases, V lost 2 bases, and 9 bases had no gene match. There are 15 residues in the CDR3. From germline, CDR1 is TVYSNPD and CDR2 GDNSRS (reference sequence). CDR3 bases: TGTGCCTTTGGCGTCACTGGGGGATACAGGGATAAACTCATCTTT. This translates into CAFGVTGGYRDKLIF.